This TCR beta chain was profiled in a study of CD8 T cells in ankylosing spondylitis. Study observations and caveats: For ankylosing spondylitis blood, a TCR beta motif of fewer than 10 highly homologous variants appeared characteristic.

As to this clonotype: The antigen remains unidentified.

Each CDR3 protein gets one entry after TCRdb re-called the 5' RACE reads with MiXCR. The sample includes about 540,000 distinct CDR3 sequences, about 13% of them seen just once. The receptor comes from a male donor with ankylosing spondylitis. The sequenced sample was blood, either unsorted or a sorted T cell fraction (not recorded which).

The CDR3 nucleotides read TGTGCCAGCAGCCGTCCCGGGACTAGCGGGGGATACAATGAGCAGTTCTTC. It specifies CASSRPGTSGGYNEQFF. The V and J genes are TRBV28 and TRBJ2-1; 14 nucleotides line up with TRBD2. CDR1 is MDHEN, CDR2 SYDVKM, per germline. V dropped 6 bases and J dropped 4; count of bases not matched to a gene: 8. This CDR3 contains 17 residues.